The 14 T cell receptor beta chains presented below share a single source sample, sequenced in a study of blood T cells in healthy people across ages. PCR was performed a second time for about 6 to 12 cycles using a sample-barcoded 5' primer and a J-beta primer mix. Using its own MiXCR run on the 5' RACE reads, TCRdb lists one record per CDR3 protein. Among some 1.8 million distinct CDR3 sequences listed, 39% were seen once. Source material: blood. The origin of the receptors is a human donor in good health.

This clonotype was observed a handful of times. The V gene is TRBV3-1, the J gene TRBJ2-7; D uncertain. The V and J ends lost 4 bases and 7 bases respectively, with 14 bases between them. Germline V gene sequence: CDR1 LGHDT, CDR2 YNNKEL (reference sequence). The CDR3 is 13 amino acids. CDR3 in amino acids: CASSPRVPEEQYF. The CDR3 coding sequence is TGTGCCAGCAGCCCTCGCGTCCCGGAGGAGCAGTACTTC.

J is TRBJ2-4 and V is TRBV10-3; possibly TRBD1 for D (5 bases). The J call may be faulty, since TRBJ2-7 better matches the DNA end. The germline CDR1 and CDR2 sequences are ENHRY and SYGVKD. There are 14 residues in the CDR3. CDR3 nucleotides: TGTGCCATCAGTGAAAAGGGGCCGTTTTACGAGCAGTACTTC. It yields the protein CAISEKGPFYEQYF.

The chain joins TRBV18 to TRBJ1-2; TRBD1 matches at 8 bases. V gave up 0 bases and J gave up 5 bases; unmatched junction bases: 11. CDR1 and CDR2 from the germline V gene are KGHSH and LQKENI. The CDR3 has 17 residues. The CDR3, as DNA: TGTGCCAGCTCACCACCCGGGACAGTCCAGGGGGCTTATGGCTACACCTTC. Encoded protein: CASSPPGTVQGAYGYTF.

The J gene is TRBJ2-5, the V gene TRBV4-2, with TRBD2 as a possible D gene (6 bases). Germline assignment: CDR1 LGHNA and CDR2 YNFKEQ. This CDR3 is 16 amino acids long. V gave up 4 bases and J gave up 5 bases, with 20 bases separating them. CDR3 protein: CASSPRMGRQLETQYF. CDR3 bases: TGTGCCAGCAGCCCCAGGATGGGGAGGCAGTTGGAGACCCAGTACTTC.

The J gene is TRBJ2-5, the V gene TRBV9; 7 bases fit TRBD1. The CDR3 totals 15 residues. The germline gives CDR1 SGDLS, CDR2 YYNGEE. V dropped 2 bases and J dropped 0; count of bases not matched to a gene: 4. As DNA, the CDR3 is TGTGCCAGCAGCGTTGGGACAGTGTACCAAGAGACCCAGTACTTC. Translating gives CASSVGTVYQETQYF.

The genes are TRBV5-8 and TRBJ2-1, with D possibly being TRBD2 (7 bases). This CDR3 contains 17 residues. Germline V CDR1 and CDR2: SGHTS, YDEGEE. V was shortened by 4 bases and J by 3 bases, with 20 bases between the two germline ends. This chain's CDR3 is CASSPTRGAIFYNEQFF. In DNA, the CDR3 is TGTGCCAGCAGCCCTACCCGGGGGGCTATCTTCTACAATGAGCAGTTCTTC.

Many counts were recorded for this clonotype. A junction end diverges from the germline sequence, so it may reflect a read error. The rearrangement joins TRBV5-1 to TRBJ2-5, with D unclear. This CDR3 has 13 residues. The germline V gene has CDR1 SGHRS and CDR2 YFSETQ. CDR3 nucleotides: TGTGCCAGCAGCTTAGCAGGATGGGAGACCCAGTACTTC. Amino acids: CASSLAGWETQYF.

V and J are TRBV10-3 and TRBJ1-4, with D uncertain. The V end was cut by 3 bases, the J end by 4 bases, with 9 bases between. Germline V lookup: CDR1 ENHRY, CDR2 SYGVKD. This CDR3 region has 14 residues. In DNA form, the CDR3 reads TGTGCCATCAGTGAAGTCATGGTTAATGAAAAACTGTTTTTT. It encodes CAISEVMVNEKLFF.

This clonotype was counted between two and nine times. J is TRBJ2-3 and V is TRBV29-1, with D possibly TRBD2 on 5 matching bases. The CDR3 is 13 amino acids. Trimming shortened V by 3 bases and J by 3 bases, and 10 bases separated the two germline ends. Germline CDR1 is SQVTM and CDR2 is ANQGSEA. CDR3 DNA: TGCAGCGTTGATTTGGGGAGAACAGATACGCAGTATTTT. This sequence encodes CSVDLGRTDTQYF.

Written as DNA, the CDR3 is TGTGCCAGCAGCTTAGCGGGTATCGGCTATGAGCAGTTCTTC. Its protein product is CASSLAGIGYEQFF. The chain carries TRBV7-2 and TRBJ2-1; no clear D. Trimming stripped 0 bases from V and 8 bases from J, with 11 bases between. The CDR3 is 14 amino acids. Germline CDR1 reads SGHTA; CDR2 reads FQGNSA.

This clonotype was seen repeatedly, ten times or more. The genes are TRBV7-2 and TRBJ2-5; D unresolved. Germline V gene lookup returns CDR1 SGHTA and CDR2 FQGNSA. This CDR3 region has 11 residues. V lost 2 bases and J 4 bases, leaving 2 bases between the germline ends. The CDR3 sequence: CASSLSETQYF. In nucleotides, the CDR3 is TGTGCCAGCAGCTTATCAGAGACCCAGTACTTC.

Points on this clonotype: One end of the junction does not line up with germline, which may come from a read error. The chain couples TRBV24-1 to TRBJ2-1; D possibly corresponds to TRBD2 (6 bases). This CDR3 region has 15 residues. Germline V gene sequence: CDR1 KGHDR, CDR2 SFDVKD. The CDR3 region is CVTSDLSREVNEQFF. CDR3 DNA sequence: TGTGTCACCAGTGATTTAAGTAGGGAGGTCAATGAGCAGTTCTTC.

This sequence joins TRBV12-3 or TRBV12-4 and TRBJ2-1; TRBD1 matches 8 bases. The V segment lost 3 bases and the J segment 1 base; nucleotides outside the gene matches: 5. The CDR3 extends over 16 amino acids. CDR3 DNA: TGTGCCAGCAGTTTCTCGACAGGGGAGTCCTACAATGAGCAGTTCTTC. This translates into CASSFSTGESYNEQFF.

In its sample, this clonotype was seen a few times. This chain joins TRBV5-6 and TRBJ2-3; unclear D gene. This CDR3 region has 16 residues. Trimming stripped 0 bases from V and 2 bases from J, with 13 bases between. The germline V gene encodes CDR1 SGHDT and CDR2 YYEEEE. The CDR3 sequence: CASSLVAGEFTDTQYF. The CDR3 region has the DNA TGTGCCAGCAGCTTGGTTGCTGGTGAATTCACAGATACGCAGTATTTT.